Below, one T cell receptor beta chain is given with its context. Its antigen is not identified. The CDR3 spans 12 residues. From germline, CDR1 is SQVTM and CDR2 ANQGSEA. V was clipped by 4 bases and J by 3 bases, with 10 bases between them. UMIs and a universal primer site were added when TCR cDNA was made by 5'RACE template switching. TCRdb re-analysed the 5' RACE reads in MiXCR, keeping a single row per CDR3 protein. The table has roughly 250,000 distinct CDR3 sequences, 10% to 15% seen once. This sample stems from a study of T cells after yellow fever vaccination. Findings of the study overall: Post-booster samples contained most primary-vaccination clones (about 95% CD4, about 90% CD8). Some clonotypes were seen in both the CD4 and the CD8 compartments. These made up a small share and likely arose from convergent recombination.

The sequence came from a young man who received the YFV17D yellow fever vaccine. The starting material was CD4+ T cells sorted from PBMCs, obtained 45 days after the yellow fever booster vaccination. The rearrangement joins TRBV29-1 to TRBJ2-7; unclear D gene. The chain's CDR3 is CSVVGYHYEQYF. DNA of the CDR3: TGCAGCGTTGTGGGTTACCACTACGAGCAGTACTTC.